This record concerns one T cell receptor beta chain sequence. Its matching antigen is unknown. The J segment lost 2 bases and the V segment lost 6 bases, leaving 5 bases of the junction unmatched. Germline loops: CDR1 KGHSH, CDR2 LQKENI. CDR3 length: 14 amino acids. Time point noted: late sampling 161 to 241 days after vaccination in a few convalescent patients. Regarding treatment: roughly ten-day PBMC culture with coronavirus spike peptide pools or control peptides (ViraFEST assay). With 9.5 to 10 ug/ml peptide pools and roughly 10 IU/ml IL-2, PBMCs were cultured at approximately 2 million per well. These data are taken from a study of vaccination and CD4 T cells after COVID-19. Turning to the study itself: Median time from COVID diagnosis to post-COVID sampling was more than 95 days (35 to 161).

Sequenced with the Oncomine TCR Beta short-read assay was DNA taken from cultured CD4+ T cells. TCRdb reanalysed the PCR reads using MiXCR and keeps one entry per CDR3 protein. The table lists 25,000 to 30,000 distinct CDR3 sequences, less than 45% of them singletons. The chain joins TRBV18 to TRBJ2-3; 7 bases are shared with TRBD2. The sequence was obtained from a human donor who had recovered from COVID-19. The sequenced sample was CD4+ T cells from blood, cultured in vitro, obtained about 7 months after SARS-CoV-2 vaccination. CDR3 protein: CASSQTSVTDTQYF. CDR3 coding DNA: TGTGCCAGCTCCCAAACTAGCGTCACAGATACGCAGTATTTT.